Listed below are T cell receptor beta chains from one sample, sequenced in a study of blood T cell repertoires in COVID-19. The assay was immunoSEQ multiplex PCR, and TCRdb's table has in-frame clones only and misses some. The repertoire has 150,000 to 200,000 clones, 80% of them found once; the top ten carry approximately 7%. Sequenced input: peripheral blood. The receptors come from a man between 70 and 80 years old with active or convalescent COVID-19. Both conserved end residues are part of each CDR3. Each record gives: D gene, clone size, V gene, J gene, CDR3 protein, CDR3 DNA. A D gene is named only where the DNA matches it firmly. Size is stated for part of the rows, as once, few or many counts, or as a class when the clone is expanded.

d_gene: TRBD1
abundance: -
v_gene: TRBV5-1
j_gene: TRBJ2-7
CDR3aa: CASSSMYGQGSSQYF
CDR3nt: TGCGCCAGCAGTTCGATGTACGGACAGGGGAGTTCGCAGTACTTC

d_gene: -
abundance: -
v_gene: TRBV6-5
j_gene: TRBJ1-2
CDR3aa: CASSGRTATGGYTF
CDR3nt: TGTGCCAGCAGCGGTCGGACAGCCACCGGTGGCTACACCTTC

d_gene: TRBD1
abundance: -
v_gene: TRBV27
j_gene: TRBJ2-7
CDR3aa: CASAPGTGGYYEQYF
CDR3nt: TGTGCCAGCGCCCCCGGGACAGGGGGTTACTACGAGCAGTACTTC

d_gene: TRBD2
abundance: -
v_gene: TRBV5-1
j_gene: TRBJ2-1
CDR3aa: CASSLAFSGGAHNEQFF
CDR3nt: TGCGCCAGCAGCTTGGCCTTTAGCGGGGGGGCCCACAATGAGCAGTTCTTC

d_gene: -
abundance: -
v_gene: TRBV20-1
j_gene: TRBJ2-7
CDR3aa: CSARRGTEQYF
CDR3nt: TGCAGTGCTAGACGCGGGACCGAGCAGTACTTC

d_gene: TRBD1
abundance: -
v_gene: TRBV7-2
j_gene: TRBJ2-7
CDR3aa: CASSFGQGRSYEQYF
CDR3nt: TGTGCCAGCAGCTTTGGACAGGGGCGCTCCTACGAGCAGTACTTC

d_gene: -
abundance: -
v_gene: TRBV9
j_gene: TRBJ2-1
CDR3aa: CASSGFGGETEQFF
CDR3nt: TGTGCCAGCAGCGGTTTCGGGGGTGAGACAGAGCAGTTCTTC

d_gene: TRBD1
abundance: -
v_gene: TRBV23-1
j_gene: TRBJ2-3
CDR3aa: CASRQGVPRTDTQYF
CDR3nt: TGCGCCAGCAGACAGGGGGTCCCCCGCACAGATACGCAGTATTTT

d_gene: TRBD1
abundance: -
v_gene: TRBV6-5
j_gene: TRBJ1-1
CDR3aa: CASSLDRMNTEAFF
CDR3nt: TGTGCCAGCAGTTTGGACAGGATGAACACTGAAGCTTTCTTT

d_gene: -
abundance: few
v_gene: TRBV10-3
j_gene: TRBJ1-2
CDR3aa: CAISEQAVYGYTF
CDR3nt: TGTGCCATCAGTGAACAGGCAGTTTATGGCTACACCTTC

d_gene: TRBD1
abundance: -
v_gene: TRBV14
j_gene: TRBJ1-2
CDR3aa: CASSPGQGKRGRYGYTF
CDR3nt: TGTGCCAGCAGCCCTGGACAGGGGAAAAGAGGTCGCTATGGCTACACCTTC

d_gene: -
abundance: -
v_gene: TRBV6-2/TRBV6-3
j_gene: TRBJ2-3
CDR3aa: CASSPGSGTDTQYF
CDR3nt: TGTGCCAGCAGTCCAGGTAGCGGCACAGATACGCAGTATTTT

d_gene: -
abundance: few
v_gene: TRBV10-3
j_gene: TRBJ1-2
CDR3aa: CAISETGNYGYTF
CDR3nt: TGTGCCATCAGTGAGACAGGGAACTATGGCTACACCTTC

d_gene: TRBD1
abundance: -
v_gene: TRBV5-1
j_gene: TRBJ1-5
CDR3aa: CASSEGTASNQPQHF
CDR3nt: TGCGCCAGCAGCGAAGGGACAGCTAGCAATCAGCCCCAGCATTTT

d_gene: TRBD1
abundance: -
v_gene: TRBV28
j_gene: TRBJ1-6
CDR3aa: CASSPNRGLGSPLHF
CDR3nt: TGTGCCAGCAGCCCAAACAGGGGGCTGGGTTCACCCCTCCACTTT

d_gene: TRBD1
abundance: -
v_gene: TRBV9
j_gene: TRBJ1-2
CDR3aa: CASSPRTGPYGYTF
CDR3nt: TGTGCCAGCAGCCCTCGGACAGGGCCTTATGGCTACACCTTC

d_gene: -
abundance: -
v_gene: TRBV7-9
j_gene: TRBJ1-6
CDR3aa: CASSQESRVNSPLHF
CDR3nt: TGTGCCAGCAGCCAGGAGTCCAGGGTTAATTCACCCCTCCACTTT

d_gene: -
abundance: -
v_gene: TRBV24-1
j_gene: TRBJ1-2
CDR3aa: CATSDNDHGWPGGGYTF
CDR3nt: TGTGCCACCAGTGATAACGACCATGGCTGGCCCGGCGGTGGCTACACCTTC

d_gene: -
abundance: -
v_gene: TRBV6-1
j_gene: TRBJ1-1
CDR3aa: CASSENGEAFF
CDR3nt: TGTGCCAGCAGTGAGAACGGTGAAGCTTTCTTT

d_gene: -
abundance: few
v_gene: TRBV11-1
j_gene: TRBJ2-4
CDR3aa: CASSYGLPIAKNIQYF
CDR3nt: TGTGCCAGCAGCTACGGACTACCCATAGCCAAAAACATTCAGTACTTC

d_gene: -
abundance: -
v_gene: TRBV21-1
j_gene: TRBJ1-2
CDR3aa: CASSKRNGRGFPNYGYTF
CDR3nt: TGTGCCAGCAGCAAACGGAATGGCAGGGGGTTTCCTAACTATGGCTACACCTTC

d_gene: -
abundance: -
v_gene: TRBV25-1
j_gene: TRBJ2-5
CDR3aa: CASSIIGAHGETQYF
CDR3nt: TGTGCCAGCAGTATAATAGGGGCTCATGGAGAGACCCAGTACTTC

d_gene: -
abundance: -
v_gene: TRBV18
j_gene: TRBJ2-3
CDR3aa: CASTVGAGDTQYF
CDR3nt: TGTGCCAGCACAGTGGGCGCGGGAGATACGCAGTATTTT

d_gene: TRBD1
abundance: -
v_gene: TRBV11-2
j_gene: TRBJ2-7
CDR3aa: CASSANRGSSYEQYF
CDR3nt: TGTGCCAGCAGCGCAAACAGGGGTAGCTCCTACGAGCAGTACTTC

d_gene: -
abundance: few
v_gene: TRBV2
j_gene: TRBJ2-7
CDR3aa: CASNSGQFYEQYF
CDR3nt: TGTGCCAGCAACTCGGGACAATTCTACGAGCAGTACTTC

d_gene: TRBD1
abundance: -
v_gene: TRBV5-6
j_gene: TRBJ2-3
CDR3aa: CASSPGTGARDTQYF
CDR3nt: TGTGCCAGCAGCCCAGGGACAGGGGCGAGAGATACGCAGTATTTT

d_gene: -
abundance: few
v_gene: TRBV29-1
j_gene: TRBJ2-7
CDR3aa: CSVPDGLASYEQYF
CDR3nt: TGCAGCGTTCCCGACGGACTTGCGAGCTACGAGCAGTACTTC

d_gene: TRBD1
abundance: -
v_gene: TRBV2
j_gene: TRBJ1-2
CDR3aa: CATLPGQGPYGYTF
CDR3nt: TGTGCCACCCTCCCGGGACAGGGGCCCTATGGCTACACCTTC

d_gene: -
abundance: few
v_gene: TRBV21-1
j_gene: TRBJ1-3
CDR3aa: CASGGRVGGGNTIYF
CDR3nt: -

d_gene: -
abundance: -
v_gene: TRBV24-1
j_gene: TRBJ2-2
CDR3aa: CATSDSRATGELFF
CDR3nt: TGTGCCACCAGTGATTCCCGAGCTACCGGGGAGCTGTTTTTT

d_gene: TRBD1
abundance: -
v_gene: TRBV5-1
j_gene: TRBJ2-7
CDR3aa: CASSSGTGYEQYF
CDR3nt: TGCGCCAGCAGTTCCGGGACAGGGTACGAGCAGTACTTC

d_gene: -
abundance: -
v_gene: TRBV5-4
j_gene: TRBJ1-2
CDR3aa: CASSLDRYGYTF
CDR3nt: TGTGCCAGCAGCTTGGACAGATATGGCTACACCTTC

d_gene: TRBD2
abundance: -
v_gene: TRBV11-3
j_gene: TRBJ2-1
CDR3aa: CASSSSGGAREGEQFF
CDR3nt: TGTGCCAGCAGCTCGAGCGGGGGGGCAAGGGAGGGTGAGCAGTTCTTC

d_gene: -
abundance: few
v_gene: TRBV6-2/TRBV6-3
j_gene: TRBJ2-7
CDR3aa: CASSVPWREQYF
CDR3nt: TGTGCCAGCAGTGTTCCGTGGCGGGAGCAGTACTTC

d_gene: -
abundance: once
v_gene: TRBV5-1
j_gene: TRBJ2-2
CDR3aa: CASSFLPGQSTGELFF
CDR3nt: TGCGCCAGCAGCTTCTTACCGGGACAATCGACCGGGGAGCTGTTTTTT

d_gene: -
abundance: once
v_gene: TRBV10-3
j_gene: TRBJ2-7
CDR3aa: CAISQAYEQYF
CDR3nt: TGTGCCATCAGCCAGGCCTACGAGCAGTACTTC

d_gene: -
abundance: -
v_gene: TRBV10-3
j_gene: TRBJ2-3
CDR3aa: CAISERTASTDTQYF
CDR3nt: TGTGCCATCAGTGAGCGGACAGCTAGCACAGATACGCAGTATTTT

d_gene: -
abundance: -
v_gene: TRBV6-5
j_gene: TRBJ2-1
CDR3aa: CATKGVIYNEQFF
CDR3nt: TGTGCCACCAAGGGGGTGATTTACAATGAGCAGTTCTTC

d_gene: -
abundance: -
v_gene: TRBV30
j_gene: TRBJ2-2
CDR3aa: CAWTIQESGELFF
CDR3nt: TGTGCCTGGACAATTCAGGAATCCGGGGAGCTGTTTTTT

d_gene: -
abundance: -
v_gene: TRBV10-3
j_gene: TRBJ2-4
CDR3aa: CAISDSSDRGNIQYF
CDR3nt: TGTGCCATCAGTGATTCTTCAGACCGCGGGAACATTCAGTACTTC

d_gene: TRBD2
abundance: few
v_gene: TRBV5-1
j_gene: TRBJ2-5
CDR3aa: CASSWRTSGKETQYF
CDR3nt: TGCGCCAGCAGCTGGCGGACTAGCGGAAAAGAGACCCAGTACTTC

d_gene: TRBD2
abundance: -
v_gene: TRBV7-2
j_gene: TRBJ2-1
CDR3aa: CASSQRPGGNEQFF
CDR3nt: TGTGCCAGCAGCCAGCGACCCGGGGGGAATGAGCAGTTCTTC

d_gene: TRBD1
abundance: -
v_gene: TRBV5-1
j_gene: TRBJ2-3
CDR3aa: CASSWGQGSSTDTQYF
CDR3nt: TGCGCCAGCAGCTGGGGACAGGGATCTAGCACAGATACGCAGTATTTT

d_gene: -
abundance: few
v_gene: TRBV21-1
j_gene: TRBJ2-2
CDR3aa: CASSKVGCRCGTGELFF
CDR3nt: TGTGCCAGCAGCAAAGTCGGATGTCGCTGCGGAACCGGGGAGCTGTTTTTT

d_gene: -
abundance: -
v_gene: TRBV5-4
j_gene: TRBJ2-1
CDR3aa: CASSLQAADNEQFF
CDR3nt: TGTGCCAGCAGCTTGCAAGCGGCCGACAATGAGCAGTTCTTC

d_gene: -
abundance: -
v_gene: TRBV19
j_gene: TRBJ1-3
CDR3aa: CASTEDSYSGNTIYF
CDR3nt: TGTGCCAGTACCGAAGACTCCTACTCTGGAAACACCATATATTTT

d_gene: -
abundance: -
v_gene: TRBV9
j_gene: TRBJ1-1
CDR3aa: CASSPRTGVPEAFF
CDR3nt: TGTGCCAGCAGCCCGAGGACGGGGGTCCCTGAAGCTTTCTTT

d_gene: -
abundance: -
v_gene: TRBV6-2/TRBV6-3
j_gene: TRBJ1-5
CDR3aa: CASSYSSGSISNQPQHF
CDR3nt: TGTGCCAGCAGTTACTCGAGCGGGAGTATTAGCAATCAGCCCCAGCATTTT

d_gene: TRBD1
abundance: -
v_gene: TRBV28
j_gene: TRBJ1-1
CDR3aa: CASSRQGILNTEAFF
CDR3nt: TGTGCCAGCAGTCGACAGGGGATCTTGAACACTGAAGCTTTCTTT

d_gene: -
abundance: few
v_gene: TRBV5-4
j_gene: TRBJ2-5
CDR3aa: CASSAGAGQGETQYF
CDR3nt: TGTGCCAGCAGCGCGGGGGCGGGGCAGGGGGAGACCCAGTACTTC

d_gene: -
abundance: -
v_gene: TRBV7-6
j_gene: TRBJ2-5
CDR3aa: CASSLGSPVQTQYF
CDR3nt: TGTGCCAGCAGCTTAGGGAGCCCGGTGCAGACCCAGTACTTC

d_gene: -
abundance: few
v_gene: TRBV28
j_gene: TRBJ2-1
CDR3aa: CASSLLGTHNEQFF
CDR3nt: TGTGCCAGCAGTTTATTGGGGACTCACAATGAGCAGTTCTTC

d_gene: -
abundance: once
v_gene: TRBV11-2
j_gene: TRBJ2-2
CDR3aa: CASSFSWGRPNTGELFF
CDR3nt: TGTGCCAGCAGCTTTTCATGGGGGCGCCCCAACACCGGGGAGCTGTTTTTT